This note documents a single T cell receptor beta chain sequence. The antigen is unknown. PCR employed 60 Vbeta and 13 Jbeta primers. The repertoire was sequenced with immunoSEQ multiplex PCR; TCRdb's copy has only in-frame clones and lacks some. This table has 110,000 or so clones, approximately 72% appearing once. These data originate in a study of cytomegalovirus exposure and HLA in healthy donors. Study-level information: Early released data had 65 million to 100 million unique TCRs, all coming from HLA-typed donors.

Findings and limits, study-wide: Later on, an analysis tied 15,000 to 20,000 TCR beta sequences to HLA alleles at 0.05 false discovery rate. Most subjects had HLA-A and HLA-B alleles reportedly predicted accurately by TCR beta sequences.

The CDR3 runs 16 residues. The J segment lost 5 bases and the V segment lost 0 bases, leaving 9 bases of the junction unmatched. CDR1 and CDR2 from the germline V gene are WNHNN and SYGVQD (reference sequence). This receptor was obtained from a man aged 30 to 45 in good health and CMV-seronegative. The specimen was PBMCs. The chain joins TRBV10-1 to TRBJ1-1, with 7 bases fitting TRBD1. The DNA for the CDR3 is TGCGCCAGCAGTGAGTCTGGGGCGACAGGGAAGACTGAAGCTTTCTTT. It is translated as CASSESGATGKTEAFF.